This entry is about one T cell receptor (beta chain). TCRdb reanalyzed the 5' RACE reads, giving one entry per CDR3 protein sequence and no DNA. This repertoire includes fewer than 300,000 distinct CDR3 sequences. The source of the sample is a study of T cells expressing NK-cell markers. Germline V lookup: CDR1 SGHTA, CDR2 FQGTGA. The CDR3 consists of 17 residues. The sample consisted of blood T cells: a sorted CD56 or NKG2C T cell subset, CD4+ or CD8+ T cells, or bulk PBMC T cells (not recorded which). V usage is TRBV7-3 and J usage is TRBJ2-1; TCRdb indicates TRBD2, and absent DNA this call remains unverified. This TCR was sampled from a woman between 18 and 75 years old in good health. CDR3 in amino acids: CASSSLAATSSYNEQFF.